Each of the 16 T cell receptor beta chains below was sequenced from the same sample in a study of blood T cells in healthy people across ages. A sample-barcoded 5' primer and a J-beta primer mix were used in a second PCR of about 7 to 12 cycles. Each CDR3 protein gets one entry after TCRdb re-called the 5' RACE reads with MiXCR. This repertoire shows 800,000 to 950,000 distinct CDR3 sequences, about 44% found once; its top ten account for around an eighth. Sequences were obtained from blood. The receptors come from a man aged 30 to 39 in good health.

The CDR3 bases are TGTGCCAGCAGCTCCTCTGTTTTTCGGTCTGGTACGCAGTATTTT. Its translation is CASSSSVFRSGTQYF. The chain couples TRBV11-1 to TRBJ2-3; D uncertain. V was shortened by 4 bases and J by 8 bases, with 19 bases between the two germline ends. This CDR3 spans 15 amino acids. Germline CDR1 SGHAT, CDR2 FQDESV (reference sequence). Based on the CDR3 plus reference TRBV11-1 and TRBJ2-3, the full variable domain is EAEVAQSPRYKITEKSQAVAFWCDPISGHATLYWYRQILGQGPELLVQFQDESVVDDSQLPKDRFSAERLKGVDSTLKIQPAELGDSAMYLCASSSSVFRSGTQYFGPGTRLTVL.

The chain joins TRBV10-3 to TRBJ1-5, with unresolved D. This CDR3 region has 13 residues. V was pared by 4 bases and J by 5 bases, with 9 bases between. Germline assignment: CDR1 ENHRY and CDR2 SYGVKD. The CDR3 sequence: CAISGDQDQPQHF. The DNA of the CDR3 is TGTGCCATCAGTGGGGATCAAGATCAGCCCCAGCATTTT.

This clonotype was observed a few times. Here the CDR3 DNA reads TGCAGTGCTAGAGAGGGGGCCGGTTCACCCCTCCACTTT. Its translation: CSAREGAGSPLHF. The chain uses TRBV20-1 and TRBJ1-6; D possibly corresponds to TRBD1 (6 bases). CDR1 and CDR2 (germline): DFQATT, SNEGSKA (reference sequence). CDR3 length: 13 amino acids. V dropped 0 bases and J dropped 9 bases, with 9 bases sitting between them.

The rearrangement uses TRBV11-2 and TRBJ2-7; tentative D call: TRBD1 (6 bases). Trimming left V 6 bases short and J 3 bases short, with 24 bases between. The CDR3 contains 17 residues. The germline V gene encodes CDR1 SGHAT and CDR2 FQNNGV. The CDR3 sequence is CASRPETYGTSYYEQYF. CDR3 nucleotides: TGTGCCAGCAGACCGGAAACTTACGGGACATCCTACTACGAGCAGTACTTC.

A few counts support this clonotype. The chain uses TRBV24-1 and TRBJ1-2, with 7 bases that match TRBD1. V shed 3 bases and J 4 bases; nucleotides not matched to a gene: 7. The CDR3 contains 15 residues. Germline lookup yields CDR1 KGHDR and CDR2 SFDVKD. In DNA, the CDR3 is TGTGCCACCAGTGATGACAACAGGGGCGGCTATGGCTACACCTTC. It is translated as CATSDDNRGGYGYTF.

The V and J genes are TRBV10-3 and TRBJ2-7; D is perhaps TRBD1 (8 bases). The DNA end is a closer match to TRBJ2-4, so the J assignment may be wrong. Germline assignment: CDR1 ENHRY and CDR2 SYGVKD. The CDR3 sequence is 14 residues long. The DNA for the CDR3 is TGTGCCATCAGGGAGCCACAGGGGGGGGACATTCAGTACTTC. Protein product: CAIREPQGGDIQYF.

The J gene is TRBJ2-3, the V gene TRBV20-1; D assignment may be TRBD1 or TRBD2 (5 bases each). The length of the CDR3 is 14 residues. V gave up 3 bases and J gave up 2 bases, with 12 bases separating them. Germline CDR1 reads DFQATT; CDR2 reads SNEGSKA (reference sequence). Here the CDR3 DNA reads TGCAGTGCTAGCTCTGGGGGATACACAGATACGCAGTATTTT. Its protein product is CSASSGGYTDTQYF.

The gene calls are TRBV7-9 and TRBJ2-3; perhaps D is TRBD1 or TRBD2 (6 bases each). This CDR3 is 15 amino acids long. Trimming took off 5 bases at V and 5 bases at J, with 17 bases between the two ends. The germline gives CDR1 SEHNR, CDR2 FQNEAQ (reference sequence). The CDR3 is CASSLQGLGLDTQYF. In nucleotides, the CDR3 is TGTGCCAGCAGCCTACAGGGACTTGGACTAGATACGCAGTATTTT.

The V call is TRBV5-1, the J call TRBJ2-5; the D call may be TRBD1 or TRBD2 (6 bases each). The CDR3 spans 15 residues. CDR1 and CDR2 from the germline V gene are SGHRS and YFSETQ. Trimming took 4 bases from V and 1 from J, leaving 14 bases between them. The CDR3 here is CASSVAGTPQETQYF. CDR3 nucleotide sequence: TGCGCCAGCAGCGTGGCGGGGACACCCCAAGAGACCCAGTACTTC. Based on the CDR3 plus reference TRBV5-1 and TRBJ2-5, the full variable domain is KAGVTQTPRYLIKTRGQQVTLSCSPISGHRSVSWYQQTPGQGLQFLFEYFSETQRNKGNFPGRFSGRQFSNSRSEMNVSTLELGDSALYLCASSVAGTPQETQYFGPGTRLLVL.

This chain uses TRBV21-1 with TRBJ2-2; TRBD2 was called by the table and not checked on the DNA. TRBV21-1 is annotated as a pseudogene. This CDR3 region has 18 residues. The CDR3 DNA reads as TGTGCCAGCACCCAAGGGACTAGCGGGGACGCGAACACCGGGGAGCTGTTTTTT. Protein: CASTQGTSGDANTGELFF.

The rearrangement joins TRBV28 to TRBJ2-3; no reliable D call. The CDR3 length is 14 residues. Germline CDR1 is MDHEN and CDR2 is SYDVKM. Trimming took off 3 bases at V and 8 bases at J, with 15 bases between the two ends. The CDR3 spells CASSFSQTSGTQYF. DNA for the CDR3: TGTGCCAGCAGTTTTTCCCAGACCTCCGGTACGCAGTATTTT.

This clonotype appeared a few times. Germline and junction disagree at one end, which may indicate a read error. The rearrangement links TRBV7-2 to TRBJ1-1; 7 nucleotides line up with TRBD1. Germline V gene data show CDR1 as SGHTA and CDR2 as FQGNSA. CDR3 length: 17 amino acids. CDR3 nucleotides: TGTGTCAGCAGCTTAGCGGCTTTGACAGGGAAGAACACTGAAGCTTTCTTT. Translation gives CVSSLAALTGKNTEAFF.

V gene TRBV20-1 combines with J gene TRBJ1-6; a possible D gene is TRBD1 (5 bases). Trimming took 3 bases from V and 0 from J, leaving 9 bases between them. The CDR3 runs 15 residues. From germline, CDR1 is DFQATT and CDR2 SNEGSKA (reference sequence). The CDR3 DNA reads as TGCAGTGCTAGGGGGGTTGGCTCCTATAATTCACCCCTCCACTTT. Translation gives CSARGVGSYNSPLHF.

The CDR3 DNA reads as TGTGCCAGCAGCCGGGACAGGGGTTTGAGTGGGCAGTACTTC. This gives the protein CASSRDRGLSGQYF. The V and J genes are TRBV7-2 and TRBJ2-5, with 10 nucleotides matching TRBD1. This CDR3 spans 14 amino acids. CDR1 is SGHTA, CDR2 FQGNSA, per germline. The ends lost 5 bases at V and 11 bases at J; junction bases unmatched: 11.

J is TRBJ2-7 and V is TRBV27, with D tentatively TRBD1 (6 bases). The CDR3 runs 15 residues. The ends were cut back, 2 bases at V and 2 bases at J, with 13 bases in the middle. CDR1 and CDR2 (germline): MNHEY, SMNVEV (reference sequence). The CDR3, as DNA: TGTGCCAGCAGTTTAGGGCCAGGGGTAACCTACGAGCAGTACTTC. The encoded protein is CASSLGPGVTYEQYF.

This rearrangement joins TRBV4-1 to TRBJ1-5; D is uncertain. The germline gives CDR1 MGHRA, CDR2 YSYEKL. V lost 1 base, J lost 5 bases, and 9 bases lay in between. This CDR3 contains 14 residues. The CDR3 loop reads CASSQVGRHQPQHF. CDR3 coding DNA: TGCGCCAGCAGCCAAGTAGGGCGGCATCAGCCCCAGCATTTT.